The T cell receptor beta chain under discussion was sequenced for a study of beta chain features in type 1 diabetes. Whole-study context: Patients looked much like healthy donors when it came to age, gender and cell yields. General study points: In every one of the four CD4+ subsets, TCRB CDR3s were moderately but significantly shorter in Type 1 diabetes patients. VDJ junctions from patients with type 1 diabetes contained fewer insertions and more deletions. Naive, central memory and Treg TCRB repertoires seemed to resemble each other more closely in patients than they did in healthy donors.

V was pared by 5 bases and J by 3 bases, with 7 bases between. CDR3 size: 12 residues. From germline, CDR1 is SEHNR and CDR2 FQNEAQ (reference sequence). This clone was counted only a few times. No antigen is known for it. The study reverse transcribed the entire isolated RNA, so it sequenced expressed TCRB transcripts. The protocol was immunoSEQ multiplex PCR, while the TCRdb copy is restricted to in-frame clones and leaves out a portion. The repertoire has approximately 260,000 clones, around 20% of them found once; the top ten carry about 0.027%. By way of CD45RO/CCR7/CD25/CD127/CD95/CD27, the CD4+ regulatory, stem cell-like memory, central memory and naive cells were sorted.

The origin of this receptor is a woman between 40 and 50 years old with type 1 diabetes. The chain carries TRBV7-9 and TRBJ2-5, with D unclear. The specimen sequenced was naive CD4+ T cells from blood. The chain's CDR3 is CASSPAEETQYF. The DNA of the CDR3 is TGTGCCAGCAGCCCCGCAGAAGAGACCCAGTACTTC.